The clone carrying this TCR beta chain was recorded many times. Its antigen is undetermined. TCRdb fed the 5' RACE reads into MiXCR, producing one record per CDR3 protein. The table lists under 500,000 distinct CDR3 sequences, roughly an eighth of them singletons, with more than 0.8% in the top ten. This record belongs to a study of identical twins. Regarding the study as a whole: The presence of invariant MAIT and iNKT cells could partly confound analyses of zero-insertion sequences.

Trimming took off 3 bases at V and 0 bases at J, with 12 bases between the two ends. The germline CDR1 and CDR2 sequences are SGHRS and YFSETQ. The CDR3 is made up of 16 amino acids. Separately, the same data were catalogued under a study of yellow fever vaccine responses in identical twins. That paper notes: It has been reported that, in twins, the vaccine T cell response seemed partly convergent and partly personalized.

Sequenced: CD4+ T cells sorted from blood. The source is a woman aged 18-29 years in good health. The chain uses TRBV5-1 and TRBJ2-2; unclear D gene. This chain's CDR3 is CASSSLTVSNTGELFF. For the CDR3, the DNA is TGCGCCAGCAGCTCTCTTACGGTCTCGAACACCGGGGAGCTGTTTTTT. Full variable domain (missing parts from reference TRBV5-1 and TRBJ2-2): KAGVTQTPRYLIKTRGQQVTLSCSPISGHRSVSWYQQTPGQGLQFLFEYFSETQRNKGNFPGRFSGRQFSNSRSEMNVSTLELGDSALYLCASSSLTVSNTGELFFGEGSRLTVL.